This entry concerns a single T cell receptor (beta chain). The antigen is undetermined. These data belong to a study of post-analysis software for immune sequencing data. Unique molecular identifiers tagged the TCR beta cDNA libraries. About 500,000 cDNA molecules were obtained per 1 to 10 million input T cells. Via MiXCR, TCRdb re-called the PCR reads, giving one row per CDR3 protein. The sample consists of a few hundred thousand distinct CDR3 sequences, approximately 37% of them appearing once. General study points: Comparison of patients with controls showed five TRBV segments more frequent in patients, TRBV5-6, TRBV5-1 and TRBV20-1 among them. People with multiple sclerosis had a significantly lower normalized Chao1 diversity than controls did.

CDR3 size: 13 residues. Germline V gives CDR1 ENHRY, CDR2 SYGVKD. V lost 4 bases, J lost 5 bases, and 9 bases lay in between. The sequence was obtained from a girl aged 2-10 years with multiple sclerosis. Sequencing used blood. The chain recombines TRBV10-3 with TRBJ2-1; D is possibly TRBD1 (5 bases). The CDR3 loop is CAISVRGNNEQFF. The CDR3 nucleotides are TGTGCCATCAGTGTTAGGGGTAACAATGAGCAGTTCTTC.